This entry is about one T cell receptor (beta chain). Researchers tagged individual cDNA molecules with unique molecular identifiers. One entry per CDR3 protein, called by TCRdb with MiXCR from the 5' RACE reads. The profile shows about 86,000 distinct CDR3 sequences, approximately 15% of them singletons. The data originate from a study of early T cells in non-severe SARS-CoV-2 infection. The germline V and J ends were trimmed by 0 bases and 6 bases, with 8 bases remaining between them. Germline V gives CDR1 LNHNV, CDR2 YYDKDF (reference sequence). The CDR3 contains 14 residues. The chain is built from TRBV15 and TRBJ1-4; a weak D match, TRBD1 (5 bases). This clonotype was sampled from an adult who was a healthcare worker with PCR-confirmed SARS-CoV-2 infection or an uninfected control (not recorded which). The sample consisted of whole blood. In DNA, the CDR3 is TGTGCCACCAGCAGAGAAGGGACCTATGAAAAACTGTTTTTT. Protein product: CATSREGTYEKLFF. Full variable domain (outside the CDR3, taken from reference TRBV15 and TRBJ1-4): DAMVIQNPRYQVTQFGKPVTLSCSQTLNHNVMYWYQQKSSQAPKLLFHYYDKDFNNEADTPDNFQSRRPNTSFCFLDIRSPGLGDTAMYLCATSREGTYEKLFFGSGTQLSVL.